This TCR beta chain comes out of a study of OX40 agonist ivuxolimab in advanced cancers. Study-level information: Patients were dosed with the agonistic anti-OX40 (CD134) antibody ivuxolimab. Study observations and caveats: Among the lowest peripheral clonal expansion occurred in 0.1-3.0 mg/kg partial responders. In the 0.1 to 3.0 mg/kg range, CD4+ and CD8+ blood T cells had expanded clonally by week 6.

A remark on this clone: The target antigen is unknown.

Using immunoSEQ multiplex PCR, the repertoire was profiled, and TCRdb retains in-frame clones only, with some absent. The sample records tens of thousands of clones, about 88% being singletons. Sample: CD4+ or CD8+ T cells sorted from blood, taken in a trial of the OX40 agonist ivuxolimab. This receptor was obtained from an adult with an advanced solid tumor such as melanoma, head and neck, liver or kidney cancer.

The CDR3 reads CASRYGGLGDTEAFF. For the CDR3, the DNA is TGTGCCAGTAGATACGGGGGGCTCGGCGACACTGAAGCTTTCTTT. V is TRBV19 and J is TRBJ1-1; D perhaps matches TRBD1 (6 bases). Trimming pared 6 bases from V and 3 bases from J, leaving 17 bases between. Germline CDR1 is LNHDA and CDR2 is SQIVND (reference sequence). CDR3 length: 15 residues.